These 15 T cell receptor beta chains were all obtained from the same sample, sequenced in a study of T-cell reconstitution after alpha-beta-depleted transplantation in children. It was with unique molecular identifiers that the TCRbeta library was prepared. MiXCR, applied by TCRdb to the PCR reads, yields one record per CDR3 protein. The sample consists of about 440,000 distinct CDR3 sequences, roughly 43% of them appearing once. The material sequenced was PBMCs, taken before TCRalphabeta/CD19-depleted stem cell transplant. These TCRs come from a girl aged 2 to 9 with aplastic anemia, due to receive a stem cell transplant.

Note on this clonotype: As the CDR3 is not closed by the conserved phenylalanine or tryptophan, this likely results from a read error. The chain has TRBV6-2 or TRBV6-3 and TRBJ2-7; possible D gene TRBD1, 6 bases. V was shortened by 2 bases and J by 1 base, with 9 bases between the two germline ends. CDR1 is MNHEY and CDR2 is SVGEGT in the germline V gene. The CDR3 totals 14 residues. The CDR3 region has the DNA TGTGCCAGCAGTTACGACAGGATTTCCTACGAGCAGTACCTC. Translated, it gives CASSYDRISYEQYL.

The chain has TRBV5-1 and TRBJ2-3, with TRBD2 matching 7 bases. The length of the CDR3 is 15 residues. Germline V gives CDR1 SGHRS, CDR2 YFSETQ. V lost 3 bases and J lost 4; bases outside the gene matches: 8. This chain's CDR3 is CASSSSGLTPDTQYF. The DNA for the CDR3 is TGCGCCAGCAGCTCCTCGGGACTAACCCCAGATACGCAGTATTTT.

The CDR3 spells CASSPDSAEQYF. CDR3 nucleotides: TGTGCCAGCAGCCCGGACAGTGCGGAGCAGTACTTC. This rearrangement joins TRBV28 to TRBJ2-7; D is possibly TRBD1 (6 bases). The ends were cut back, 6 bases at V and 7 bases at J, with 13 bases in the middle. The CDR3 is 12 amino acids. From germline, CDR1 is MDHEN and CDR2 SYDVKM.

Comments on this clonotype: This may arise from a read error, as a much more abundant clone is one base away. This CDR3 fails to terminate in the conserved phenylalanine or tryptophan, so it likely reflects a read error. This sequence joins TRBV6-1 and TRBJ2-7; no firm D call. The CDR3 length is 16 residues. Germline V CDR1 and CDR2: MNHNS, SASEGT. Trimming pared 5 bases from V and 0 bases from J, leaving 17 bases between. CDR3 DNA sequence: TGTGCCAGCAGTCCCCCAAGGTACGGGTCCTCCTACGAGCAGTACATC. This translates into CASSPPRYGSSYEQYI.

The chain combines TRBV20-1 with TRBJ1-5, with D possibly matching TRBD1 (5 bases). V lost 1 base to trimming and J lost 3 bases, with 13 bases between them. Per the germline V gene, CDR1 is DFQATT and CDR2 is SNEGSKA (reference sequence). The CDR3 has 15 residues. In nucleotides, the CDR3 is TGCAGTGCTAGAGTCCCAGGGCTAATCAATCAGCCCCAGCATTTT. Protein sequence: CSARVPGLINQPQHF.

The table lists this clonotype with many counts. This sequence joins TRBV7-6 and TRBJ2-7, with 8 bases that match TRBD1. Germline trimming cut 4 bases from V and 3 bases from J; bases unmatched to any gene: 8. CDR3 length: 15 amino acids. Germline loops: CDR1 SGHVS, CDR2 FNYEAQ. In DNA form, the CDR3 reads TGTGCCAGCAGCTCCGAAGCGACAGGGGTCTACGAGCAGTACTTC. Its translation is CASSSEATGVYEQYF.

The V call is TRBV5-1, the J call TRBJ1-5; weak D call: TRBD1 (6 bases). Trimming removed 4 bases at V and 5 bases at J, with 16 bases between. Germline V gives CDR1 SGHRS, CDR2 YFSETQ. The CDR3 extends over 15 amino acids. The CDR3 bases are TGCGCCAGCAGCCCGCAGGGGACACCTTATCAGCCCCAGCATTTT. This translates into CASSPQGTPYQPQHF.

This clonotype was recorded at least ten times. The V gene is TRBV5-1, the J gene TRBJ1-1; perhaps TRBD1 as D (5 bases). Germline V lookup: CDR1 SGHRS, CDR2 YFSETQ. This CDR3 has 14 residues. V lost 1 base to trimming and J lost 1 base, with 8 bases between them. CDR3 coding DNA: TGCGCCAGCAGCTTGTACAGGACGAACACTGAAGCTTTCTTT. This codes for CASSLYRTNTEAFF.

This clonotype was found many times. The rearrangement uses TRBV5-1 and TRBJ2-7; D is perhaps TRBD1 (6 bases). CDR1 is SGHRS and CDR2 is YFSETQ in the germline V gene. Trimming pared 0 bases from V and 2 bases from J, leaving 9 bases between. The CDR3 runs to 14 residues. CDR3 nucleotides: TGCGCCAGCAGCTTGGCCGGGACAACCTACGAGCAGTACTTC. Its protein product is CASSLAGTTYEQYF.

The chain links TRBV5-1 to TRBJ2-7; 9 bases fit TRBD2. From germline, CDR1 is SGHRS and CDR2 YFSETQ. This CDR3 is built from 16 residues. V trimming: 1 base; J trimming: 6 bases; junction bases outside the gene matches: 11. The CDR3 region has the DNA TGCGCCAGCAGCTTGTTGATAGCGGGAGAAAGAGGCGAGCAGTACTTC. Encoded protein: CASSLLIAGERGEQYF.

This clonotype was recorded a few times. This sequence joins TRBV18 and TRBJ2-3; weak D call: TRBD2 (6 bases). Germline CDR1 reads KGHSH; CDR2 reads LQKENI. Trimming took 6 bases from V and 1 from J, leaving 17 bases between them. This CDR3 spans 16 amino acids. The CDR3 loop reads CASSPGTAPGTDTQYF. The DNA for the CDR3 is TGTGCCAGCTCCCCTGGGACTGCTCCGGGCACAGATACGCAGTATTTT. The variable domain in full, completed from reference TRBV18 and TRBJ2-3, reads NAGVMQNPRHLVRRRGQEARLRCSPMKGHSHVYWYRQLPEEGLKFMVYLQKENIIDESGMPKERFSAEFPKEGPSILRIQQVVRGDSAAYFCASSPGTAPGTDTQYFGPGTRLTVL.

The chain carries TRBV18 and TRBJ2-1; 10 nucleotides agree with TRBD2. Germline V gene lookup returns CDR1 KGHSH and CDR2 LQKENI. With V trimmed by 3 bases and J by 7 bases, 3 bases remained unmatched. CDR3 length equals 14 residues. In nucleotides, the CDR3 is TGTGCCAGCTCACCCCTAGCGGGAGCGAATGAGCAGTTCTTC. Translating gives CASSPLAGANEQFF. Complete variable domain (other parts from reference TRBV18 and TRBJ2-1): NAGVMQNPRHLVRRRGQEARLRCSPMKGHSHVYWYRQLPEEGLKFMVYLQKENIIDESGMPKERFSAEFPKEGPSILRIQQVVRGDSAAYFCASSPLAGANEQFFGPGTRLTVL.

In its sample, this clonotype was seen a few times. In DNA, the CDR3 is TGTGCCAGCAGCCTGACTAGCGGGATTTACAATGAGCAGTTCTTC. This encodes CASSLTSGIYNEQFF. V and J are TRBV14 and TRBJ2-1; 11 bases line up with TRBD2. Looked up from germline, CDR1 is SGHDN and CDR2 is FVKESK. V shed 4 bases and J 4 bases; nucleotides not matched to a gene: 3. CDR3 length equals 15 residues.

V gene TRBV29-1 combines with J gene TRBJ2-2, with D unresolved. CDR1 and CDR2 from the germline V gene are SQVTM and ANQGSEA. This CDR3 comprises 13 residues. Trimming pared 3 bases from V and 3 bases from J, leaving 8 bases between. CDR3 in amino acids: CSVDRADTGELFF. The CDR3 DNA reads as TGCAGCGTTGATCGGGCGGACACCGGGGAGCTGTTTTTT.

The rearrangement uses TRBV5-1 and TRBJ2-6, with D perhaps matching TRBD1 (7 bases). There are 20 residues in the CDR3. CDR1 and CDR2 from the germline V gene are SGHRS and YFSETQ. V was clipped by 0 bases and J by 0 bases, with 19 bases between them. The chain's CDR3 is CASSLEGWRDSSSGANVLTF. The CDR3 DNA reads TGCGCCAGCAGCTTGGAAGGTTGGCGGGACAGTAGCTCTGGGGCCAACGTCCTGACTTTC.